This T cell receptor beta chain was found in a study of shared clonotypes between healthy human individuals (dated by TCRdb to between 2020 and 2021). Notes on the research overall: The cohort comprised a couple of women and three men aged 18 to 49 years. Libraries were prepared and TCR repertoires were sequenced by different laboratories using diverse techniques, in order to increase sequencing depth and limit assay-specific biases. Between about 0.8 and 9 billion PBMCs per donor were obtained by leukapheresis. Per donor, three plates each were used for CD4 naive and CD4 memory, two for CD8 naive, and one for CD8 memory. To estimate repertoire size and how much clonotype sharing occurs between individuals, the study deeply sequenced the blood TCR repertoires of about 5 healthy adults.

Donors were healthy HIV-negative adults with no recently reported acute infections or vaccinations. All donors were Caucasian adults living in Nashville, Tennessee, USA. CD4+ T cells were enriched through magnetic negative selection, after which naive cells were positively selected on CD45RA and the remaining negative fraction served as the memory subset. After blood collection by leukapheresis, PBMCs were isolated using Ficoll-Histopaque density gradient centrifugation and then cryopreserved in the vapor phase of liquid nitrogen. Purity and quantity of every magnetically sorted T cell population were checked by analytical flow cytometry. Genomic DNA was isolated from each sorted fraction and quantified by UV absorbance on a Nanodrop 2000c. On the study overall, not on this receptor specifically: Higher generation probabilities were observed for clonotypes shared by all four sorted-subset donors than for non-shared clonotypes. Naive subsets generally had larger estimated clonotype richness than memory subsets did. Sampling was limited to blood, and TCR repertoires in tissue likely differ from TCR repertoires in blood. Pairwise subsampling indicated that sequencing depth was expected to affect the degree of clonotype sharing among donors. Even with the large sequencing depth, rarefaction of the sorted-subset datasets indicated that sequencing was incomplete. Sharing across several donors was observed for 4.5% to 6.5% of naive CD4, 3% to 3.5% of naive CD8, 2% to 2.5% of memory CD4, and around 0.4% of memory CD8 clonotypes. Because the study included a small number of donors, the genetic and exposure-history diversity represented was limited.

From cysteine to phenylalanine, the CDR3 is 14 amino acids long. The only DNA kept is the CDR3, 42 bases in frame from the first base. CDR1 and CDR2, looked up from the germline V gene, are KGHSH and LQKENI. V lost 2 bases and J lost 9 bases; the stretch between them is 11 bases long. Using the deep immunoSEQ assay, TCR CDR3 regions were amplified from genomic DNA by multiplex PCR. For each cell subset, the extracted genomic DNA was distributed evenly across all wells of several immunoSEQ 96-well plates, and each plate served as one replicate. For sorted subsets, each replicate PCR was loaded with about 0.2 ug genomic DNA, equivalent to some 27,000 T cell genomes. The purified libraries were quantified using a Qubit 3.0 fluorometer, sized with a Bioanalyzer 2100, and then quantified again using the KAPA Library Quantification kit. Every immunoSEQ 96-well plate was sequenced on a separate single-read 150-cycle Illumina NextSeq 550 flow cell. The original pipeline was this. Because only junctional sequences without quality scores were contained in the immunoSEQ output, filtering matching that applied to full-length reads could not be performed. Sequences were annotated with PyIR, a Python wrapper for IgBLAST v1.9, and V/J genes and CDR3 were assigned using IMGT germline references. Reads with weak V/J assignments (E-value above 1e-6), missing CDR3, stop codons, out-of-frame junctions, or ambiguous translated residues were removed. A V3J clonotype was defined by an identical inferred V gene, J gene, and CDR3 amino acid sequence. To compute the percentage overlap between repertoires, the number of shared unique clonotypes was divided by the size of the smaller repertoire. Repertoire richness was assessed with RTK rarefaction, the Chao1 estimator, and Recon v2.1 estimates of unobserved clonotypes. Generation probabilities for all TCRbeta clonotypes obtained by the gDNA method from four donors were computed using OLGA. TCRdb carries this immuneACCESS record with in-frame sequences only. Its versions omit some clonotypes, under half of them owing to an unresolved V gene in the studies checked, with the rest unexplained. V, J and clone size derive from that table, while D and trimming were established from the DNA sequence. The sample yields about 2,500,000 clones; around nine tenths were counted once. In total, the top ten clones hold under 0.15% of the sample.

This clone was observed once. Its antigen target is currently unknown. Per-nucleotide qualities are absent, and no much larger clonotype sits a single base away. The receptor comes from a man aged 18-30 years in good health. The chain is encoded by TRBV18 joined to TRBJ1-6, and TRBD1 may be the D gene, going by 5 matching bases. The sequencing input was naive CD4+ T cells sorted from blood. In the paper's terms, the cell subset or site label means: CD45RA+ positively selected. Here the CDR3 is given as CASSPAREGSPLHF. The sequenced DNA is TGTGCCAGCTCACCAGCCAGGGAGGGTTCACCCCTCCACTTT.